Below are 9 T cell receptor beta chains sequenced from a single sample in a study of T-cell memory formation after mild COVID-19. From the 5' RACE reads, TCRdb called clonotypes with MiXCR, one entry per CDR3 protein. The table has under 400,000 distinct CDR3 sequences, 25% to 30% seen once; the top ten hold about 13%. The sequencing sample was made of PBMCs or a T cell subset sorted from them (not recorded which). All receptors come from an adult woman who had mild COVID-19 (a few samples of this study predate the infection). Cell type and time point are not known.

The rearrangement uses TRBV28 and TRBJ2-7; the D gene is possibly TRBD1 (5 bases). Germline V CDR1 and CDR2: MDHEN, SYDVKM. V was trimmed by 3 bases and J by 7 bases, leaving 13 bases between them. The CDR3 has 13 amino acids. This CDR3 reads CASSFPRTREQYF. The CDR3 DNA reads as TGTGCCAGCAGTTTCCCCCGGACAAGGGAGCAGTACTTC.

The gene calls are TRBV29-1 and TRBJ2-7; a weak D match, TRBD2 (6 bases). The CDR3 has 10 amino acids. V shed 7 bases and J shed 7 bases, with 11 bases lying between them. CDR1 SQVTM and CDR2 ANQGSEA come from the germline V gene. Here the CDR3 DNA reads TGCAGCGGGGGGGATCGGGAGCAGTACTTC. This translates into CSGGDREQYF.

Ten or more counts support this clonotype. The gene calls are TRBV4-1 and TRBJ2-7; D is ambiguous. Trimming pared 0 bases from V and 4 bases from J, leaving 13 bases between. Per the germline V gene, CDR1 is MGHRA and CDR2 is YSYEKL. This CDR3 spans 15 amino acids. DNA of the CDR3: TGCGCCAGCAGCCAAGATTCGGACGGGTATTACGAGCAGTACTTC. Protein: CASSQDSDGYYEQYF.

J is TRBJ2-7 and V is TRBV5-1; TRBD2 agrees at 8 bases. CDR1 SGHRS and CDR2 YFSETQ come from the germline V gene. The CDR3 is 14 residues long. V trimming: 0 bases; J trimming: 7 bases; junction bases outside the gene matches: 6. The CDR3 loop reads CASSLAGGAREQYF. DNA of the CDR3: TGCGCCAGCAGCTTGGCCGGGGGGGCCAGGGAGCAGTACTTC.

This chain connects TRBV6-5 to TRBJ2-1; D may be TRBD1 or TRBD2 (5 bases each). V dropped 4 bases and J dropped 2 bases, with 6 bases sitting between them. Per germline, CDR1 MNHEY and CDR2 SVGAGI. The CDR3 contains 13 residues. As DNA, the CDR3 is TGTGCCAGCAGTTGGGGACCCTACAATGAGCAGTTCTTC. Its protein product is CASSWGPYNEQFF.

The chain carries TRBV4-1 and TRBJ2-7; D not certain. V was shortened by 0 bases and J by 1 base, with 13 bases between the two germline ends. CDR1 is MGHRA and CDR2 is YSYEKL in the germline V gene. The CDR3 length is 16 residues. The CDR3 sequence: CASSQDSVGESYEQYF. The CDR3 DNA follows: TGCGCCAGCAGCCAAGATTCGGTTGGGGAATCCTACGAGCAGTACTTC.

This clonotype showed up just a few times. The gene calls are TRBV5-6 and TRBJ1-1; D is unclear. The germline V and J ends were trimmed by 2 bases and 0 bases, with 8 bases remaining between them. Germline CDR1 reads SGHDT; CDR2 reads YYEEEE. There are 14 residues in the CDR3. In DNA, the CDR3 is TGTGCCAGCAGCTTCCAGGCGGTGAACACTGAAGCTTTCTTT. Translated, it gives CASSFQAVNTEAFF.

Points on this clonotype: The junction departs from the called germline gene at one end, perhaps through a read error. CDR3 nucleotides: TGTGCCACCAGTGATTGGGGGGGGCGCGACACCGGGGAGCTTTTTTTT. Encoded protein: CATSDWGGRDTGELFF. The chain uses TRBV24-1 and TRBJ2-2; TRBD2 is a possible D gene (7 bases). The CDR3 loop spans 16 amino acids. Germline V gene data show CDR1 as KGHDR and CDR2 as SFDVKD.

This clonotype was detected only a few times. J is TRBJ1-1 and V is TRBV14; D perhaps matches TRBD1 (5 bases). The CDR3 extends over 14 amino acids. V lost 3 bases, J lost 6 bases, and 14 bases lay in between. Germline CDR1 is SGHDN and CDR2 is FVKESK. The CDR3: CASSHPFQGAEAFF. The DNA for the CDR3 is TGTGCCAGCAGCCACCCCTTCCAGGGCGCTGAAGCTTTCTTT.